This T cell receptor beta chain was recovered during a study of blood T cell repertoires in COVID-19. This clone has only one observation. Original processing notes: Amplified reference gene primers provided the basis for estimating nucleated cell counts. Profiling relied on immunoSEQ multiplex PCR, and the TCRdb table lists in-frame clones only, not all of them. V and J calls plus clone size are reproduced from that table; the DNA served to infer D and trimming. The table lists around 150,000 clones, about three quarters of them singletons. This CDR3 spans 15 amino acids. CDR1 and CDR2 from the germline V gene are MNHEY and SVGAGI. Between the trimmed V and J ends, which lost 2 bases and 3 bases, there was a span of 13 bases.

V gene TRBV6-5 combines with J gene TRBJ2-5, with a possible D match to TRBD1 (5 bases). This TCR came from a woman aged 80 or older with active or convalescent COVID-19. Sequencing was performed on peripheral blood. The CDR3, as DNA: TGTGCCAGCAGTTACCGAGACAGAGTAGAAGAGACCCAGTACTTC. This encodes CASSYRDRVEETQYF.